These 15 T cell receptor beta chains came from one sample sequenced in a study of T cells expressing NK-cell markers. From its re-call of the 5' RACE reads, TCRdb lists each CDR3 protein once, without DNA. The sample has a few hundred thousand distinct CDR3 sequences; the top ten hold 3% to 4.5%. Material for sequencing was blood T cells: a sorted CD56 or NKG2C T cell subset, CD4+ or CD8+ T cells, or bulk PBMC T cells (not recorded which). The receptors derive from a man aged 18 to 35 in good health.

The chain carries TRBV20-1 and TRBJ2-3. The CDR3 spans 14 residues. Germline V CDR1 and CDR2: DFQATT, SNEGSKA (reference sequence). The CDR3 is CSARGAVSTDTQYF.

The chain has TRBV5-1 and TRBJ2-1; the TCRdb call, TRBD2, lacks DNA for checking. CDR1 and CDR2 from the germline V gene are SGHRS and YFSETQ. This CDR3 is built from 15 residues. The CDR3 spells CASSLTGGRDNEQFF.

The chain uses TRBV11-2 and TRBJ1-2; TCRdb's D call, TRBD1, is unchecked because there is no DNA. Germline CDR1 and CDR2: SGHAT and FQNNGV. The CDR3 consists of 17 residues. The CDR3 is CASSLEGVLDRGYGYTF.

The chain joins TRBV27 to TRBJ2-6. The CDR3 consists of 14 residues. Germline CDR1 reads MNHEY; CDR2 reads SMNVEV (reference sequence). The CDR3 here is CASTGFPGANVLTF.

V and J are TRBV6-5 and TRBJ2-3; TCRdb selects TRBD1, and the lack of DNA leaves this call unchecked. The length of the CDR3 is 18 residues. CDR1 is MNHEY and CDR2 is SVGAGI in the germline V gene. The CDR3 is CASSYRYPDRGYWDTQYF.

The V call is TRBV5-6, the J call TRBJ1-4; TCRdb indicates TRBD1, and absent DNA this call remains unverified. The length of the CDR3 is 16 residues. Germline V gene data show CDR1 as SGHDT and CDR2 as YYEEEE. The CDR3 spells CASSFSGLGTDEKLFF. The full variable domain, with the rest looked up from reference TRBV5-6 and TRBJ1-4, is DAGVTQSPTHLIKTRGQQVTLRCSPKSGHDTVSWYQQALGQGPQFIFQYYEEEERQRGNFPDRFSGHQFPNYSSELNVNALLLGDSALYLCASSFSGLGTDEKLFFGSGTQLSVL.

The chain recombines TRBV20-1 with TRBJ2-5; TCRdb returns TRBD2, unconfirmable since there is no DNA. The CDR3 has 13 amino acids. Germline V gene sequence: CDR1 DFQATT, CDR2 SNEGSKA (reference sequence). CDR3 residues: CSASSGSNETQYF.

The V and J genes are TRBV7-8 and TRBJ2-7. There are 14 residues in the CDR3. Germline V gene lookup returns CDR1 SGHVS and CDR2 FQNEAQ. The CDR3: CASSRSDSSYEQYF.

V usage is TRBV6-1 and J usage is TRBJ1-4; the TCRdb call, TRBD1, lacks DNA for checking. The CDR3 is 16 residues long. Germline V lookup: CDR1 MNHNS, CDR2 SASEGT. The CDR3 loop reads CASSDQGQGRNEKLFF.

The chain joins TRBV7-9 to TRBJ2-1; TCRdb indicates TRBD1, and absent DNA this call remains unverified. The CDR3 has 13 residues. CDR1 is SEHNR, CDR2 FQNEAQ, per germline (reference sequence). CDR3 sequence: CASSAPIRHEQFF.

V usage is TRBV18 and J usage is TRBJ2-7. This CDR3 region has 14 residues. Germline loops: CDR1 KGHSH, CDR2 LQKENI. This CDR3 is CASSPPSYSYEQYF.

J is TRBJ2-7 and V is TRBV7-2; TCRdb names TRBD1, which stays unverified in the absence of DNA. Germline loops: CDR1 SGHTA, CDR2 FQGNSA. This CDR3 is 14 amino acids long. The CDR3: CASSPGHSSYEQYF. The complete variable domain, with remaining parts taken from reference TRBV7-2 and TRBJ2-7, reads GAGVSQSPSNKVTEKGKDVELRCDPISGHTALYWYRQSLGQGLEFLIYFQGNSAPDKSGLPSDRFSAERTGGSVSTLTIQRTQQEDSAVYLCASSPGHSSYEQYFGPGTRLTVT.

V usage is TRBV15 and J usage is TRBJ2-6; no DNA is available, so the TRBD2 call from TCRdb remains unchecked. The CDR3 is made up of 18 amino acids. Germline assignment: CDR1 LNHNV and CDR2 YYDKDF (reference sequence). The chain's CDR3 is CATSRGLAALSGANVLTF.

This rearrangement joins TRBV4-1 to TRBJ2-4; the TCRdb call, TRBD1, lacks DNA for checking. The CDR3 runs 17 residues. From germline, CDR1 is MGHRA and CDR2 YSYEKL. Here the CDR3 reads CASSQEPGGAGKNIQYF.

The CDR3 loop is CASSLELRKGGYTF. This chain joins TRBV7-8 and TRBJ1-2. This CDR3 is 14 amino acids long. The V gene's germline CDR1 is SGHVS and CDR2 FQNEAQ.